This T cell receptor beta chain was identified in a study of CD8+ T cells in alopecia areata. Turning to the study itself: Treated patients received oral tofacitinib, 5 to 10 mg twice daily. Study observations and caveats: Expanded CD8+ clones among the top 100, as well as scalp clonality, were significantly decreased by tofacitinib.

The V gene's germline CDR1 is MNHEY and CDR2 SMNVEV (reference sequence). The ends lost 6 bases at V and 3 bases at J; junction bases unmatched: 5. This CDR3 is built from 13 residues. Stated treatment: oral pan-JAK inhibitor, 5-10 mg twice daily. This clone was counted between two and nine times. Its antigen remains unidentified. In each case, RNA was isolated and then reverse transcribed into cDNA as the sequencing template. Repertoires were generated with immunoSEQ multiplex PCR, while TCRdb's copy carries only in-frame clones and drops some. The sample has over 150,000 clones, roughly 61% seen once.

V is TRBV27 and J is TRBJ2-7; 7 bases fit TRBD2. This clonotype was sampled from a human donor with alopecia areata. This material consisted of CD8+ T cells sorted from blood, taken at week 24, from a patient treated with tofacitinib. In DNA, the CDR3 is TGTGCCAGCAGCCTGCGGGGGTACTACGAGCAGTACTTC. Its translation is CASSLRGYYEQYF.